This TCR beta chain was recovered during a study of T-cell reconstitution after alpha-beta-depleted transplantation in children (TCRdb year 2016). As for the study more broadly: Using TCR repertoire profiling, the study followed T-cell immune reconstitution in a quantitative way in children after TCRalphabeta/CD19-depleted allogeneic hematopoietic cell transplantation.

A remark on this clonotype: Its antigen is still unknown. Per-base qualities were not stored, and no clone one base away is much larger.

The research as a whole found: The high TCRbeta diversity at day 60 in some patients was ascribed to recipient T cells and intrathymic progenitors that had survived conditioning. The frequencies of hyperexpanded clones fell over the following months, and after one year, T-cell counts and TCRbeta diversity were mostly attributed to newly produced T cells. The apparently early alphabetaT-cell count recovery about two months after transplant was reportedly dependent on only several hundred rapidly expanded clones derived from non-depleted graft cells.

Receptors were amplified or captured by PCR. Data came from an Illumina HiSeq 2500. Molecular barcoding was employed in the preparation of TCR libraries, with unique molecular identifiers being used to normalize TCRbeta repertoire quantification. TCRdb reprocessed the public reads (quality trimming at Q25 with fastp, clone calling with MiXCR) and kept in-frame beta chains. Records with the same CDR3 protein are collapsed into one entry carrying the most frequent genes and DNA. Recorded for this sample are about 580,000 distinct CDR3 sequences; roughly 23% of them occurred a single time. The biggest ten clones account for approximately 14% of the sample. V gives up 7 bases and J gives up 3 bases, and the segment between their germline ends measures 14 bases. According to the germline V gene, CDR1 reads SQVTM and CDR2 reads ANQGSEA. The CDR3 runs 13 residues from the cysteine to the phenylalanine. Only the CDR3 region is kept as DNA, spanning 39 bases read in frame from base 1.

The sample's treatment or condition label, in plain terms: allogeneic hematopoietic cell transplantation with graft depleted of TCRalphabeta T cells and CD19 B cells. The children who served as transplant recipients had been given grafts of TCRalphabeta/CD19-depleted allogeneic hematopoietic cells. The chain is assembled from TRBV29-1 and TRBJ2-3; matching of 6 bases hints at TRBD2 as the D gene. Sequencing used PBMCs, mostly from graft donor cells, obtained 360 days after TCRalphabeta/CD19-depleted stem cell transplant. The clonotype originates from a boy under two years old who had a stem cell transplant for acute myeloid leukemia, so the T cells may come from the graft donor. The CDR3 amino acid sequence is: CSGAGPGTDTQYF. The DNA sequence is TGCAGCGGCGCGGGACCTGGGACAGATACGCAGTATTTT.